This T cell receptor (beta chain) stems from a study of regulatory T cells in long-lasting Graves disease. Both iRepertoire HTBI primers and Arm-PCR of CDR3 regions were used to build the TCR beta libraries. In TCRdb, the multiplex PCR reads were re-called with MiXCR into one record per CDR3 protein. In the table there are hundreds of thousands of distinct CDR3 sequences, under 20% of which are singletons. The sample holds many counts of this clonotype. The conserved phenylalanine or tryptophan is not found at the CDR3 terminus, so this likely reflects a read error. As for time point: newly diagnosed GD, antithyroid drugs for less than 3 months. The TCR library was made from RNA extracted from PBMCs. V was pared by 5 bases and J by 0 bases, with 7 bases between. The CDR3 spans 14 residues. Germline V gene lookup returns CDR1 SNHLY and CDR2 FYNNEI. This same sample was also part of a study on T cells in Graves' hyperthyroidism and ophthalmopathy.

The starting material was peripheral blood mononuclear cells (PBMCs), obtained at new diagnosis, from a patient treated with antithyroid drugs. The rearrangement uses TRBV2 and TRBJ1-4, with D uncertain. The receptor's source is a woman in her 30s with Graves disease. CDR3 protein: CASSRAATNEKLFL. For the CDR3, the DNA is TGTGCCAGCAGTCGGGCGGCAACTAATGAAAAACTGTTTCTT.